The following is a T cell receptor beta chain sequence with its context. Its antigen is as yet unknown. This entry belongs to a study of T cell responses to AZD1222 COVID-19 vaccine. Germline CDR1 and CDR2: MRHNA and SNTAGT. This CDR3 has 14 residues. Deletions cut 2 bases from V and 7 bases from J, with 14 bases between. Sequenced by immunoSEQ multiplex PCR; TCRdb stores in-frame clones only, minus some. Altogether roughly 99,000 clones are present, approximately 88% being singletons, with the ten largest covering about 7%. Study-wide points: Clonal diversity may have been underestimated in mostly white British donors. At baseline, seropositivity was found in only a handful of AZD1222 recipients. A rise in Spike-specific TCR breadth and depth followed two AZD1222 doses. None of the repertoires were sampled until the peak T cell response had passed.

The sample here was peripheral blood, taken on day 0 of AZD1222 vaccination. The V gene is TRBV6-4, the J gene TRBJ1-2; perhaps TRBD1 as D (6 bases). This TCR derives from an adult in good health. DNA of the CDR3: TGTGCCAGCAGTGACGTTGGGGGGGCCGGTGGCTACACCTTC. Protein sequence: CASSDVGGAGGYTF.